A single sample gave rise to the 24 T cell receptor beta chains below, sequenced in a study of metastatic and nonmetastatic thyroid tumors. TCRdb re-called clones via MiXCR from the PCR reads. The sample lists around 30,000 clones; over 10% were seen once. Thyroid surgery had not been preceded by any treatment in any patient. Sequencing was performed on blood. These receptors all stem from a female donor with papillary thyroid cancer or a benign thyroid nodule (not recorded which). Some clones in this sample may be carry-over from other donors' samples.

This clone was seen at least ten times. This chain connects TRBV20-1 to TRBJ2-3, with D perhaps being TRBD1 or TRBD2 (5 bases each). The CDR3 length is 15 residues. Trimming removed 6 bases at V and 5 bases at J, with 21 bases between. CDR1 is DFQATT and CDR2 is SNEGSKA in the germline V gene (reference sequence). The CDR3 coding sequence is TGCAGTGCCCCCTTGATAGGAGCGAGGGGAGATACGCAGTATTTT. This translates into CSAPLIGARGDTQYF.

There are many counts of this clone. This chain links TRBV6-1 with TRBJ1-1, with 7 nucleotides matching TRBD1. The trim removed 5 bases at V and 4 bases at J, leaving 7 bases unmatched. Germline V gene lookup returns CDR1 MNHNS and CDR2 SASEGT. The CDR3 covers 14 residues. CDR3 coding DNA: TGTGCCAGCAGTTCGATGACAGGGTTCACTGAAGCTTTCTTT. It translates to CASSSMTGFTEAFF.

The chain carries TRBV7-8 and TRBJ2-7; 13 positions match TRBD2. Unmatched junction bases numbered 3, after V lost 4 bases and J lost 0 bases. The CDR3 loop spans 16 amino acids. Germline CDR1 is SGHVS and CDR2 is FQNEAQ. The CDR3 region is CASSSTSGRVSYEQYF. CDR3 coding DNA: TGTGCCAGCAGCTCTACTAGCGGGAGGGTCTCCTACGAGCAGTACTTC.

The chain carries TRBV2 and TRBJ2-7; tentatively, D is TRBD2 (5 bases). Trimming cost V 4 bases and J 4 bases, with 11 bases left between them. This CDR3 is 13 amino acids long. In germline, CDR1 is SNHLY, CDR2 FYNNEI. CDR3 region: CASSAWTGYEQYF. The CDR3 bases are TGTGCCAGCAGTGCTTGGACGGGGTACGAGCAGTACTTC.

V gene TRBV6-1 combines with J gene TRBJ1-5; 7 bases map to TRBD1. Germline V gene sequence: CDR1 MNHNS, CDR2 SASEGT. V lost 3 bases, J lost 0 bases, and 11 bases stayed unmatched. The CDR3 consists of 18 residues. CDR3 region: CASSERDSVGYSNQPQHF. The CDR3 nucleotides are TGTGCCAGCAGTGAGAGGGACAGTGTGGGCTATAGCAATCAGCCCCAGCATTTT.

This clone was detected many times. The CDR3 coding sequence is TGTGCCAGCTCACCTCAGGACTCCTCGGGAGGCACAGATACGCAGTATTTT. Translated, it gives CASSPQDSSGGTDTQYF. The chain combines TRBV18 with TRBJ2-3; D possibly corresponds to TRBD2 (6 bases). The CDR3 covers 17 residues. Trimming removed 3 bases from V and 1 base from J, with 17 bases in between. Per germline, CDR1 KGHSH and CDR2 LQKENI.

This clone was seen at least ten times. The chain combines TRBV7-2 with TRBJ1-5; D gene ambiguous. V gave up 2 bases and J gave up 2 bases, with 7 bases separating them. CDR3 length equals 14 residues. Germline CDR1 reads SGHTA; CDR2 reads FQGNSA. The CDR3 reads CASSLNRGNQPQHF. In DNA, the CDR3 is TGTGCCAGCAGCTTAAATAGAGGCAATCAGCCCCAGCATTTT.

This clone came up many times. This sequence joins TRBV19 and TRBJ2-7; a possible D gene is TRBD1 (5 bases). CDR1 LNHDA and CDR2 SQIVND come from the germline V gene (reference sequence). V gave up 5 bases and J gave up 7 bases, with 18 bases separating them. There are 14 residues in the CDR3. CDR3 in amino acids: CASSPSDRIVEQYF. The CDR3 DNA follows: TGTGCCAGTAGTCCTTCAGACAGAATTGTGGAGCAGTACTTC.

The rearrangement links TRBV3-1 to TRBJ2-7; 8 nucleotides agree with TRBD2. The CDR3 has 15 residues. J was trimmed by 2 bases and V by 4 bases; bases with no gene match: 7. The V gene's germline CDR1 is LGHDT and CDR2 YNNKEL (reference sequence). CDR3 region: CASSPTSVRPYEQYF. In nucleotides, the CDR3 is TGTGCCAGCAGCCCGACTAGCGTGAGACCCTACGAGCAGTACTTC.

This clone has at least ten counts. V usage is TRBV5-6 and J usage is TRBJ2-2; D call uncertain. The CDR3 consists of 13 residues. V lost 4 bases and J 6 bases, leaving 10 bases between the germline ends. CDR1 and CDR2 (germline): SGHDT, YYEEEE. For the CDR3, the DNA is TGTGCCAGCAGCGATGACACTCCCGGGGAGCTGTTTTTT. Its protein is CASSDDTPGELFF.

This clone occurred many times. The rearrangement uses TRBV27 and TRBJ2-5, with 11 bases aligning to TRBD2. Germline CDR1 MNHEY, CDR2 SMNVEV (reference sequence). This CDR3 is 15 amino acids long. J lost 9 bases, V lost 5 bases, and 11 bases had no gene match. Here the CDR3 DNA reads TGTGCCAGCAGTCTCGGACTAGCGGGTATCCAGGCCCAGTACTTC. Its protein is CASSLGLAGIQAQYF.

The J gene is TRBJ2-3, the V gene TRBV4-3; tentative D call: TRBD2 (7 bases). CDR3 size: 16 residues. Trimming pared 3 bases from V and 1 base from J, leaving 14 bases between. The V gene's germline CDR1 is LGHNA and CDR2 YSLEER. The CDR3 coding sequence is TGCGCCAGCAGCCAGTGGGGGGGGGCCGGCACAGATACGCAGTATTTT. This translates into CASSQWGGAGTDTQYF.

This clone was observed at least ten times. This chain uses TRBV12-3 or TRBV12-4 with TRBJ1-5; 8 positions agree with TRBD1. The trim removed 7 bases at V and 7 bases at J, leaving 9 bases unmatched. CDR3 length equals 14 residues. The CDR3 is CASTGTGEVQPQHF. The DNA for the CDR3 is TGTGCCAGCACCGGGACAGGTGAGGTACAGCCCCAGCATTTT.

The genes are TRBV6-5 and TRBJ2-6; D is unclear. The CDR3 sequence is 15 residues long. The ends were cut back, 2 bases at V and 4 bases at J, with 9 bases in the middle. Germline CDR1 and CDR2: MNHEY and SVGAGI. This CDR3 is CASSYRVSGANVLTF. CDR3 DNA: TGTGCCAGCAGTTACCGAGTGTCCGGGGCCAACGTCCTGACTTTC.

This clone was observed a single time. The rearrangement links TRBV20-1 to TRBJ2-7, with unresolved D. This CDR3 region has 12 residues. Trimming took 3 bases from V and 6 from J, leaving 12 bases between them. Germline V gives CDR1 DFQATT, CDR2 SNEGSKA (reference sequence). CDR3 sequence (DNA): TGCAGTGCTAGGGGGTATGGCTTCGAGCAGTACTTC. Translated: CSARGYGFEQYF.

This clone was counted ten times or more. The chain employs TRBV6-1 and TRBJ2-3; 8 bases map to TRBD1. After removal of 6 bases from V and 3 bases from J, the junction contained 8 bases not matched to a gene. CDR1 is MNHNS and CDR2 is SASEGT in the germline V gene. The CDR3 has 15 amino acids. CDR3 loop: CASRFGQGETDTQYF. The CDR3 DNA reads as TGTGCCAGCAGGTTTGGACAGGGAGAAACAGATACGCAGTATTTT.

This clone has ten or more counts. The chain links TRBV19 to TRBJ2-3, with TRBD2 identical over 9 bases. Germline CDR1 is LNHDA and CDR2 is SQIVND (reference sequence). The CDR3 covers 15 residues. J gave up 5 bases and V 6 bases, and 9 bases lay outside the gene matches. The CDR3 loop reads CASSLIAGAVDTQYF. CDR3 bases: TGTGCCAGTAGCTTAATAGCGGGAGCGGTAGATACGCAGTATTTT.

The rearrangement joins TRBV6-1 to TRBJ2-7; tentative D call: TRBD1 (6 bases). This CDR3 is 14 amino acids long. Germline CDR1 MNHNS, CDR2 SASEGT. Trimming took 5 bases from V and 5 from J, leaving 16 bases between them. Here the CDR3 DNA reads TGTGCCAGCAGTCTTGGGACACCAAGGGACGAGCAGTACTTC. It translates to CASSLGTPRDEQYF.

Comments on this clone: One end of the junction does not line up with germline, which may come from a read error. This chain links TRBV3-1 with TRBJ1-1, with 10 bases matching TRBD1. The germline V gene has CDR1 LGHDT and CDR2 YNNKEL (reference sequence). CDR3 size: 15 residues. CDR3 nucleotide sequence: TGTGCCAGCATCCTACAGGGACAGGGGAACACCGAAGCTTTCTTT. Protein product: CASILQGQGNTEAFF.

This clone was detected many times. The genes are TRBV30 and TRBJ1-6; no reliable D call. The CDR3 runs to 13 residues. V was pared by 1 base and J by 7 bases, with 8 bases between. The germline gives CDR1 GTSNPN, CDR2 SVGIG (reference sequence). CDR3 sequence: CAWSEATNSPLHF. CDR3 DNA sequence: TGTGCCTGGAGTGAGGCTACAAATTCACCCCTCCACTTT.

In this sample, this clone turned up many times. The J gene is TRBJ2-3, the V gene TRBV6-1, with a possible D match to TRBD2 (5 bases). This CDR3 spans 13 amino acids. Trimming removed 9 bases at V and 1 base at J, with 11 bases between. Germline CDR1 reads MNHNS; CDR2 reads SASEGT. CDR3 region: CASYGVRTDTQYF. For the CDR3, the DNA is TGTGCCAGTTACGGGGTCCGCACAGATACGCAGTATTTT.

This clone was observed many times. V is TRBV5-1 and J is TRBJ2-3; no clear D gene. The germline V and J ends were trimmed by 4 bases and 4 bases, with 10 bases remaining between them. The CDR3 spans 13 residues. CDR1 and CDR2 (germline): SGHRS, YFSETQ. CDR3 DNA: TGCGCCAGCAGCCCGGGCGCGGCAGATACGCAGTATTTT. Its protein product is CASSPGAADTQYF. Together with reference TRBV5-1 and TRBJ2-3, the CDR3 gives the full variable domain: KAGVTQTPRYLIKTRGQQVTLSCSPISGHRSVSWYQQTPGQGLQFLFEYFSETQRNKGNFPGRFSGRQFSNSRSEMNVSTLELGDSALYLCASSPGAADTQYFGPGTRLTVL.

This clone is judged medium-sized. This chain connects TRBV11-2 to TRBJ1-6; no clear D. Germline V gene sequence: CDR1 SGHAT, CDR2 FQNNGV. V lost 5 bases to trimming and J lost 7 bases, with 9 bases between them. The CDR3 is 13 residues long. CDR3 protein: CASSPSANSPLHF. CDR3 coding DNA: TGTGCCAGCAGCCCCTCCGCGAATTCACCCCTCCACTTT.

The table lists this clone with many counts. This chain uses TRBV27 with TRBJ2-1, with a tentative D call TRBD2 (6 bases). The germline CDR1 and CDR2 sequences are MNHEY and SMNVEV (reference sequence). V lost 5 bases and J 11 bases, leaving 16 bases between the germline ends. The CDR3 runs 13 residues. The CDR3 DNA sequence: TGTGCCAGCAGTGGAGGGCCCCAAAATCAGCAGTTCTTC. Amino acids: CASSGGPQNQQFF.